Sequencing of this TCR beta chain was carried out in a study of blood T cell repertoires in COVID-19. Study at large: Collection of acute and convalescent COVID-19 samples took place in the United States, Italy and Spain.

The Seattle site enrolled patients during active infection and followed them longitudinally. This clone has just one count. The CDR3 is made up of 14 amino acids. Germline CDR1 reads MDHEN; CDR2 reads SYDVKM. V gave up 3 bases and J gave up 4 bases; unmatched junction bases: 4. Source study methods: Reference gene primer amplification in the assay estimated nucleated cell counts. Method: immunoSEQ multiplex PCR; TCRdb's copy keeps in-frame clones and lacks some. That table is the source of V, J and clone size, and D and trimming were worked out from the DNA. The repertoire holds about 130,000 clones, with roughly 77% as singletons.

This clonotype originated in a woman between 65 and 79 years old with COVID-19, enrolled during active disease. V is TRBV28 and J is TRBJ2-7, with 9 bases aligning to TRBD2. Source material: peripheral blood. Here the CDR3 DNA reads TGTGCCAGCAGTTTCAGGACTAGCGATTACGAGCAGTACTTC. It codes for CASSFRTSDYEQYF.